The 25 T cell receptor beta chains below were found in one sample sequenced in a study of siplizumab effects on memory and regulatory T cells. The data were produced by immunoSEQ multiplex PCR, yet TCRdb's version contains in-frame clones alone and is incomplete. Among 90,000 to 120,000 clones listed, about nine tenths were seen once. The sequenced sample consisted of CD4+ T cells sorted from blood. The receptors come from a human donor in good health. Some clones in this sample may be carry-over from other donors' samples.

The chain carries TRBV14 and TRBJ2-1; unclear D gene. The CDR3 consists of 14 residues. V lost 0 bases to trimming and J lost 6 bases, with 9 bases between them. Germline CDR1 reads SGHDN; CDR2 reads FVKESK. CDR3 amino acids: CASSQDYLINEQFF. CDR3 sequence (DNA): TGTGCCAGCAGCCAAGATTACCTAATCAATGAGCAGTTCTTC.

V usage is TRBV5-1 and J usage is TRBJ1-2, with TRBD1 identical over 11 bases. CDR1 is SGHRS and CDR2 is YFSETQ in the germline V gene. V gave up 3 bases and J gave up 8 bases; unmatched junction bases: 9. The CDR3 contains 15 residues. The CDR3 DNA follows: TGCGCCAGCAGCTCTCAGGGACAGGGGGATCACGGCTACACCTTC. Translated: CASSSQGQGDHGYTF.

The chain has TRBV5-1 and TRBJ2-1, with D perhaps assigned TRBD1 or TRBD2 (5 bases each). V lost 1 base to trimming and J lost 8 bases, with 22 bases between them. The CDR3 runs to 17 residues. Germline assignment: CDR1 SGHRS and CDR2 YFSETQ. This chain's CDR3 is CASSLTRSGPTVDEQFF. CDR3 nucleotides: TGCGCCAGCAGCTTGACCCGGTCGGGACCCACCGTCGATGAGCAGTTCTTC.

This chain joins TRBV6-5 and TRBJ2-7; 12 bases fit TRBD2. Germline CDR1 MNHEY, CDR2 SVGAGI. The length of the CDR3 is 14 residues. The J segment lost 7 bases and the V segment lost 5 bases, leaving 6 bases of the junction unmatched. DNA for the CDR3: TGTGCCAGCAGTGGACTAGCGGGATGGGAGGAGCAGTACTTC. As protein: CASSGLAGWEEQYF.

In nucleotides, the CDR3 is TGTGCCACCAGTGTATATGCGACGAACTCCTACGAGCAGTACTTC. Its translation is CATSVYATNSYEQYF. The rearrangement joins TRBV15 to TRBJ2-7; D call uncertain. The length of the CDR3 is 15 residues. Trimming shortened V by 6 bases and J by 0 bases, and 15 bases separated the two germline ends. CDR1 and CDR2 (germline): LNHNV, YYDKDF (reference sequence).

This clone was seen only once. J is TRBJ2-3 and V is TRBV4-2, with 9 bases that match TRBD2. The junction had 3 bases not matched to a gene; V was cut back by 2 bases and J by 0 bases. The CDR3 totals 16 residues. Per the germline V gene, CDR1 is LGHNA and CDR2 is YNFKEQ. CDR3 residues: CASSQITSGSTDTQYF. CDR3 DNA: TGTGCCAGCAGCCAAATAACTAGCGGGAGCACAGATACGCAGTATTTT.

The chain uses TRBV7-9 and TRBJ2-2, with D unclear. V lost 5 bases and J lost 7, with 14 bases in between. The germline V gene encodes CDR1 SEHNR and CDR2 FQNEAQ (reference sequence). There are 14 residues in the CDR3. The CDR3 nucleotides are TGTGCCAGCAGCGCGGAAGTGGGTGACGGGGAGCTGTTTTTT. It yields the protein CASSAEVGDGELFF.

This clone appeared a single time. A read error may produce the germline difference seen at one junction end. The same CDR3 arises from other DNA sequences in this sample as well. The chain recombines TRBV7-7 with TRBJ2-5; D not resolved. Germline V gene sequence: CDR1 SSHAT, CDR2 FNYEAQ (reference sequence). There are 13 residues in the CDR3. DNA for the CDR3: TGTGCTAGCAGCTTGGGCGTCCAAGAGACCCAGTACTTC. As protein: CASSLGVQETQYF. Full variable domain (rest looked up from reference TRBV7-7 and TRBJ2-5): GAGVSQSPRYKVTKRGQDVTLRCDPISSHATLYWYQQALGQGPEFLTYFNYEAQPDKSGLPSDRFSAERPEGSISTLTIQRTEQRDSAMYRCASSLGVQETQYFGPGTRLLVL.

This chain connects TRBV19 to TRBJ1-2, with 8 bases identical to TRBD1. Germline V gene sequence: CDR1 LNHDA, CDR2 SQIVND (reference sequence). J lost 6 bases, V lost 3 bases, and 3 bases had no gene match. The CDR3 loop spans 13 amino acids. The CDR3 protein is CASSMDRENGYTF. DNA for the CDR3: TGTGCCAGTAGTATGGACAGGGAGAATGGCTACACCTTC.

The V gene is TRBV29-1, the J gene TRBJ2-3; TRBD2 aligns across 13 bases. The CDR3 length is 15 residues. CDR1 is SQVTM, CDR2 ANQGSEA, per germline. Trimming took 6 bases from V and 2 from J; bases not matched to a gene: 5. The CDR3 reads CSVPGTSGITDTQYF. The CDR3 DNA reads as TGCAGCGTACCGGGGACTAGCGGGATCACAGATACGCAGTATTTT.

This clone came up once. In the same sample, other DNA sequences code for this CDR3. This sequence joins TRBV6-5 and TRBJ2-7, with 9 bases fitting TRBD1. This CDR3 region has 15 residues. Germline loops: CDR1 MNHEY, CDR2 SVGAGI. V lost 0 bases to trimming and J lost 3 bases; unmatched junction nucleotides: 3. The CDR3 DNA reads as TGTGCCAGCAGTTACTCTTGGACAGGGGACTACGAGCAGTACTTC. It codes for CASSYSWTGDYEQYF.

The rearrangement links TRBV10-3 to TRBJ2-3; 13 nucleotides agree with TRBD2. Germline CDR1 and CDR2: ENHRY and SYGVKD. V gave up 8 bases and J gave up 3 bases; unmatched junction bases: 5. The CDR3 is 15 amino acids. CDR3 DNA sequence: TGTGCCATCGCCATGACTAGCGGGAGGACAGATACGCAGTATTTT. Encoded protein: CAIAMTSGRTDTQYF.

The J gene is TRBJ2-4, the V gene TRBV5-6; the match to TRBD2 covers 12 bases. Trimming took 2 bases from V and 7 from J; bases not matched to a gene: 7. The CDR3 is 16 residues long. The germline CDR1 and CDR2 sequences are SGHDT and YYEEEE. The CDR3 DNA sequence: TGTGCCAGCAGCTTTTTGACTAGCGGGAGAGGGAACATTCAGTACTTC. The encoded protein is CASSFLTSGRGNIQYF.

The sample holds a few counts of this clone. This chain links TRBV7-2 with TRBJ1-2, with unresolved D. There are 12 residues in the CDR3. Trimming removed 6 bases at V and 3 bases at J, with 8 bases between. Germline CDR1 and CDR2: SGHTA and FQGNSA. The CDR3 here is CASSPGYYGYTF. The DNA for the CDR3 is TGTGCCAGCAGTCCTGGTTACTATGGCTACACCTTC.

As DNA, the CDR3 is TGTGCCAGCAAACCGACTCTCTCGTCCTACAATGAGCAGTTCTTC. Translating gives CASKPTLSSYNEQFF. The rearrangement uses TRBV6-1 and TRBJ2-1, with D uncertain. This CDR3 has 15 amino acids. Germline V gene sequence: CDR1 MNHNS, CDR2 SASEGT. V was shortened by 7 bases and J by 1 base, with 14 bases between the two germline ends.

The chain uses TRBV2 and TRBJ1-2; maybe TRBD1 (5 bases). The CDR3 loop spans 15 amino acids. Germline values: CDR1 SNHLY, CDR2 FYNNEI. The germline V and J ends were trimmed by 10 bases and 0 bases, with 18 bases remaining between them. CDR3 nucleotide sequence: TGTGCCACCGAAAAAAAACGGGACTCTAACTATGGCTACACCTTC. This gives the protein CATEKKRDSNYGYTF.

This clone was counted only a few times. The gene calls are TRBV18 and TRBJ1-1, with D possibly TRBD1 on 6 matching bases. Germline V CDR1 and CDR2: KGHSH, LQKENI. The CDR3 consists of 14 residues. The V gene lost 6 bases and the J gene lost 1 base, with 12 bases spanning the gap. CDR3 region: CASSREGENTEAFF. DNA of the CDR3: TGTGCCAGCTCCCGAGAGGGGGAGAACACTGAAGCTTTCTTT.

The chain joins TRBV2 to TRBJ1-1; 11 nucleotides line up with TRBD1. V lost 8 bases to trimming and J lost 4 bases; unmatched junction nucleotides: 6. The length of the CDR3 is 14 residues. The germline CDR1 and CDR2 sequences are SNHLY and FYNNEI. DNA for the CDR3: TGTGCCAGCGCCGGACAGGGGGCTAGCACTGAAGCTTTCTTT. Its protein is CASAGQGASTEAFF. The variable domain in full, with the rest retrieved from reference TRBV2 and TRBJ1-1, is EPEVTQTPSHQVTQMGQEVILRCVPISNHLYFYWYRQILGQKVEFLVSFYNNEISEKSEIFDDQFSVERPDGSNFTLKIRSTKLEDSAMYFCASAGQGASTEAFFGQGTRLTVV.

The CDR3 protein is CASSFGSRAYEQYF. CDR3 nucleotides: TGTGCCAGCAGCTTTGGGTCCAGGGCCTACGAGCAGTACTTC. The chain couples TRBV11-2 to TRBJ2-5; D may be TRBD1 (5 bases). The DNA end lines up better with TRBJ2-7; the J call may be wrong. Germline CDR1 reads SGHAT; CDR2 reads FQNNGV. The length of the CDR3 is 14 residues.

This clone was counted a single time. The V call is TRBV10-3, the J call TRBJ1-6; D remains ambiguous. There are 13 residues in the CDR3. Germline CDR1 is ENHRY and CDR2 is SYGVKD. V was trimmed by 8 bases and J by 3 bases, leaving 8 bases between them. DNA for the CDR3: TGTGCCATCCGGCAGAACTATAATTCACCCCTCCACTTT. Translation gives CAIRQNYNSPLHF.

V is TRBV18 and J is TRBJ2-1; the match to TRBD1 covers 7 bases. The CDR3 has 14 amino acids. The J segment lost 3 bases and the V segment lost 1 base, leaving 0 bases of the junction unmatched. Germline values: CDR1 KGHSH, CDR2 LQKENI. CDR3 sequence (DNA): TGTGCCAGCTCACCACGGGACAGCTACAATGAGCAGTTCTTC. This translates into CASSPRDSYNEQFF.

The chain is built from TRBV6-6 and TRBJ2-5; 9 bases agree with TRBD2. This CDR3 comprises 14 residues. In germline, CDR1 is MNHNY, CDR2 SVGAGI (reference sequence). The trim removed 1 base at V and 4 bases at J, leaving 1 base unmatched. The CDR3 DNA sequence: TGTGCCAGCAGTTACTTGACTAGCGGAGAGACCCAGTACTTC. The encoded protein is CASSYLTSGETQYF.

This chain links TRBV29-1 with TRBJ2-1; D is unclear. V was pared by 3 bases and J by 3 bases, with 9 bases between. CDR1 SQVTM and CDR2 ANQGSEA come from the germline V gene. The CDR3 contains 13 residues. CDR3 residues: CSVDSLDYNEQFF. The CDR3 bases are TGCAGCGTTGATTCACTGGACTACAATGAGCAGTTCTTC.

The V gene is TRBV6-1, the J gene TRBJ1-2; TRBD1 matches at 8 bases. The CDR3 consists of 13 residues. Trimming at V came to 7 bases and at J to 8 bases, leaving 9 bases not matched to a gene. Germline V gene sequence: CDR1 MNHNS, CDR2 SASEGT. The CDR3 nucleotides read TGTGCCAGCAACGGACAGGGTATTTACGGCTACACCTTC. This encodes CASNGQGIYGYTF.

The chain employs TRBV7-9 and TRBJ2-1; 8 bases line up with TRBD2. The J segment lost 5 bases and the V segment lost 1 base, leaving 4 bases of the junction unmatched. Germline CDR1 SEHNR, CDR2 FQNEAQ (reference sequence). This CDR3 region has 15 residues. The CDR3 here is CASSLGTGGNNEQFF. CDR3 coding DNA: TGTGCCAGCAGCTTAGGGACGGGAGGGAACAATGAGCAGTTCTTC.